This T cell receptor (beta chain) was found in a study of blood T cells in healthy people across ages. This clonotype was counted only a few times. Primed by a sample-barcoded 5' primer and a J-beta primer mix, a second PCR proceeded for roughly 6 to 12 cycles. TCRdb fed the 5' RACE reads into MiXCR, producing one record per CDR3 protein. The repertoire has 550,000 to 750,000 distinct CDR3 sequences, around 20% of them found once; the top ten carry roughly 3.4%. CDR3 length equals 12 residues. The germline V gene has CDR1 SGDLS and CDR2 YYNGEE. V lost 3 bases and J 1 base, leaving 4 bases between the germline ends.

The TCR sequence derives from a man in his 70s in good health. Sequencing was done on a sample of blood. J is TRBJ1-1 and V is TRBV9; D is unresolved. The DNA of the CDR3 is TGTGCCAGCAGCGGGACGAACACTGAAGCTTTCTTT. The encoded protein is CASSGTNTEAFF.